This TCR beta chain was identified in a study of a mutant IDH1 vaccine in newly diagnosed glioma. In the study overall: At weeks 1, 3, 5, 7, 11, 15, 19 and 23, patients received a vaccination, eight in all. Sex distribution of treated patients was roughly 62% male and roughly 40% female; mean age was 40.4 years. Therapy received beforehand was radiotherapy, temozolomide, or both, with most patients given both.

As for time point: week 23, last vaccination. The vaccine gave 300 ug of a 20-mer mutant IDH1 peptide subcutaneously per dose. New astrocytomas of WHO grade 3 or 4 that were IDH1-mutant and ATRX-lost were found in the donors. The CDR3 has 13 amino acids. The ends were cut back, 0 bases at V and 9 bases at J, with 11 bases in the middle. CDR1 and CDR2 from the germline V gene are SGHAT and FQNNGV. Using immunoSEQ multiplex PCR, the repertoire was profiled, and TCRdb retains in-frame clones only, with some absent. The sample carries 35,000 to 50,000 clones, more than 85% recorded once. This clone showed up just once. Its antigen remains unidentified.

The starting material was PBMCs, obtained from a glioma patient whose treatment included an IDH1 peptide vaccine. The chain employs TRBV11-2 and TRBJ1-1; D uncertain. This clonotype was sampled from a man aged 45-60 years with glioma. Here the CDR3 DNA reads TGTGCCAGCAGCTTAGATCGCCAGTTAAAAGCTTTCTTT. Protein sequence: CASSLDRQLKAFF.